Listed below are T cell receptor beta chains from one sample, sequenced in a study of T cell repertoires in cytomegalovirus infection. TCRdb processed the reads anew with MiXCR; each CDR3 protein has one entry. The sample includes 600,000 to 700,000 distinct CDR3 sequences, around a third of them seen just once. These receptors have no known antigen. The source material was cultured PBMCs, sampled from culture after CMV antigen stimulation. These receptor sequences come from a human donor in good health (CMV status not recorded). Some clones in this sample may be carry-over from other donors' samples. Each CDR3 is given with its conserved first and last residue. Each record gives: V gene, clone size, D gene, J gene, CDR3 DNA, CDR3 protein. A D gene is named only where the DNA matches it firmly. Size is omitted from some rows. Given values are once, few, many or a class for expanded clones.

>TRBV12-3/TRBV12-4|NA|NA|TRBJ2-7
TGTGCCAGCAGTTTAGGGTTACAGGTTGACTACGAGCAGTACTTC
CASSLGLQVDYEQYF
>TRBV6-2/TRBV6-3|NA|NA|TRBJ1-5
TGTGCAAGAAGTTATTCGGGGAGGGCACAGCCCCAGCATTTT
CARSYSGRAQPQHF
>TRBV7-6|NA|NA|TRBJ2-1
TGTGCCAGCAGCTTAGCCGACACCCAGCAGTTCTTC
CASSLADTQQFF
>TRBV11-1|NA|TRBD2|TRBJ2-1
TGTGCCAGCAGCCGGCGGGGCGGGAGTATCGATGAGCAGTTCTTC
CASSRRGGSIDEQFF
>TRBV5-3|NA|TRBD2|TRBJ2-2
TGTGCCAGCAGCTATCGACTAGCGAGGACCGGGGAGCTGTTTTTT
CASSYRLARTGELFF
>TRBV7-2|many|NA|TRBJ2-5
TGTGCCAGCAGCCCCCAATGGGGGGCGGAAAAGACCCAGTACTTC
CASSPQWGAEKTQYF
>TRBV27|many|TRBD2|TRBJ2-1
TGTGCCACCCTCCCTAGCGGGGATTACAATGAGCAGTTCTTC
CATLPSGDYNEQFF
>TRBV7-4|few|TRBD1|TRBJ1-4
TGTGCCAGCAGCTTCAGGGGGTCAACTAATGAAAAACTGTTTTTT
CASSFRGSTNEKLFF
>TRBV6-2/TRBV6-3|NA|NA|TRBJ2-1
TGTGCCAGCAGTTATCTTTTGGCTGAAGGGAATGAGCAGTTCTTC
CASSYLLAEGNEQFF
>TRBV18|NA|NA|TRBJ2-5
TGTGCCAGCTCACCCTCATTGCTGGGGGGAACAGAGACCCAGTACTTC
CASSPSLLGGTETQYF
>TRBV2|NA|NA|TRBJ1-4
TGTGCCAGCAGGGACGGCGGAAAAGGGAATGAAAAACTGTTTTTT
CASRDGGKGNEKLFF
>TRBV11-3|NA|NA|TRBJ2-7
TGTGCCAGCAGCGGAATAGGGTCCTACGAGCAGTACTTC
CASSGIGSYEQYF
>TRBV2|NA|TRBD1|TRBJ1-5
TGTGCCAGCAGCTGGGGACAGGGGCAAAATCAGCCCCAGCATTTT
CASSWGQGQNQPQHF
>TRBV3-1|NA|TRBD2|TRBJ2-5
TGTGCCAGCAGCCAAGATGTAGCGGGAGGGCCCGGAGAGACCCAGTACTTC
CASSQDVAGGPGETQYF
>TRBV6-1|NA|NA|TRBJ2-1
TGTGCCAGCAGTGGACGACAGTACAATGAGCAGTTCTTC
CASSGRQYNEQFF
>TRBV12-3/TRBV12-4|NA|NA|TRBJ1-5
TGTGCCAGCAGCCCAGTGGTAGGATCCATGGAGGCCCAGCATTTT
CASSPVVGSMEAQHF
>TRBV19|few|NA|TRBJ2-7
TGTGCCAGTAGTATAGATTTGGGCAAGCTGGGCCAAAGCTCCTACGAGCAGTACTTC
CASSIDLGKLGQSSYEQYF
>TRBV4-1|NA|TRBD1|TRBJ1-6
TGCGCCAGCAGCCAACCGGGACAGGGGAATTCACCCCTCCACTTT
CASSQPGQGNSPLHF
>TRBV7-8|NA|NA|TRBJ2-5
TGTGCCAGCAGCGTGAGACAGGTACCGCAAGAGACCCAGTACTTC
CASSVRQVPQETQYF
>TRBV5-3|NA|TRBD2|TRBJ2-1
TGTGCCAGCAGCCGGACTAGCGGGATCGATGAGCAGTTCTTC
CASSRTSGIDEQFF
>TRBV4-3|few|TRBD2|TRBJ2-1
TGCGCCAGCAGCCTCACGGGCGGGAGTAAACATGAGCAGTTCTTC
CASSLTGGSKHEQFF
>TRBV7-9|few|NA|TRBJ1-2
TGTGCCAGCAGCTTGGAGAATGGAGGCTACACCTTC
CASSLENGGYTF
>TRBV6-1|once|NA|TRBJ1-1
TGTGCCAGCAAGGAAGGGCGGAACTGGAACACTGAAGCTTTCTTT
CASKEGRNWNTEAFF
>TRBV12-3/TRBV12-4|few|NA|TRBJ2-7
TGTGCCAGCAGCCCCGACGGGTGGCGGTACGAGCAGTACTTC
CASSPDGWRYEQYF
>TRBV6-6|NA|TRBD1|TRBJ1-5
TGTGCCAGCAGTTACGGGACAGGGACTCAGCCCCAGCATTTT
CASSYGTGTQPQHF
>TRBV3-1|NA|NA|TRBJ2-3
TGTGCCAGCAGCCAACCGACAACTGATACGCAGTATTTT
CASSQPTTDTQYF
>TRBV7-2|NA|NA|TRBJ1-5
TGTGCCAGCAGCTTCCGGGGAAAAAATCAGCCCCAGCATTTT
CASSFRGKNQPQHF
>TRBV15|NA|TRBD2|TRBJ2-5
TGTGCCACCAGCAGAGTGAAGATAGGACTAGCGGAAGAGACCCAGTACTTC
CATSRVKIGLAEETQYF
>TRBV14|NA|TRBD1|TRBJ1-2
TGTGCCAGCAGTCCCTGGGGCTCAGGGGGCGCTGACTATGGCTACACCTTC
CASSPWGSGGADYGYTF
>TRBV6-5|NA|NA|TRBJ2-1
TGTGCCAGCACCACAACTCGAGGGTACGGCAATGAGCAGTTCTTC
CASTTTRGYGNEQFF
>TRBV10-3|few|NA|TRBJ2-5
TGTGCCATCAGTCCTAGCGTCGAAGAGACCCAGTACTTC
CAISPSVEETQYF
>TRBV7-2|many|TRBD1|TRBJ2-3
TGTGCCAGCAGCCTGGGACAGGGGTCTAGCACAGATACGCAGTATTTT
CASSLGQGSSTDTQYF
>TRBV28|few|TRBD1|TRBJ1-6
TGTGCCAGCAACTCACAGGGGGACTTTTCACCCCTCCACTTT
CASNSQGDFSPLHF
>TRBV20-1|NA|NA|TRBJ2-1
TGCAGTGCCACTAAAGGACTCCCAGACAATGAGCAGTTCTTC
CSATKGLPDNEQFF
>TRBV5-4|NA|NA|TRBJ2-3
TGTGCCAGCAGCTTGTCTCCTAGCAAGTTGGATACGCAGTATTTT
CASSLSPSKLDTQYF
>TRBV15|NA|TRBD2|TRBJ2-3
TGTGCCACCAGCGGGGGGGTTTACGGCGCAGATACGCAGTATTTT
CATSGGVYGADTQYF
>TRBV7-2|NA|NA|TRBJ1-1
TGTGCCAGCAGGCTAGAAGCGGGGGCAGGGAACACTGAAGCTTTCTTT
CASRLEAGAGNTEAFF
>TRBV29-1|NA|NA|TRBJ2-3
TGCAGCATTACCGGGACGAGCACAGATACGCAGTATTTT
CSITGTSTDTQYF
>TRBV4-3|few|TRBD2|TRBJ2-5
TGCGCCAGCAGCCAACGTTCCCAGCTCTCCGTCCCGGGACTAATGGAGGGCTTCAAAGAGACCCAGTACTTC
CASSQRSQLSVPGLMEGFKETQYF
>TRBV7-6|many|NA|TRBJ2-7
TGTGCCAGCAGCTCCAACCCCAACTACGAGCAGTACTTC
CASSSNPNYEQYF
>TRBV7-2|many|NA|TRBJ1-1
TGTGCCAGCAGCTTCCAGGGAGGATACACTGAAGCTTTCTTT
CASSFQGGYTEAFF
>TRBV12-3/TRBV12-4|NA|TRBD1|TRBJ1-4
TGTGCCAGCAGTCCTAGGGACAGGGGAAGTGAAAAACTGTTTTTT
CASSPRDRGSEKLFF
>TRBV7-2|many|NA|TRBJ2-7
TGTGCCAGCAGCCGCAAGGGCAGCAGAAACGAGCAGTACTTC
CASSRKGSRNEQYF
>TRBV6-2/TRBV6-3|few|TRBD1|TRBJ1-1
TGTGCCAGCAGTTACCAGGCGGGGCAGGGGGCGACTGAAGCTTTCTTT
CASSYQAGQGATEAFF
>TRBV7-8|few|NA|TRBJ2-3
TGTGCCAGCAGCTTATTTCTCCCAGATACGCAGTATTTT
CASSLFLPDTQYF
>TRBV19|few|TRBD1|TRBJ1-5
TGTGCCAGTAGTGAACAGGGGGCCGGACAGCCCCAGCATTTT
CASSEQGAGQPQHF
>TRBV2|few|NA|TRBJ2-3
TGTGCCAGCAGTAACAGGGAGGAGAGCACAGATACGCAGTATTTT
CASSNREESTDTQYF
>TRBV6-1|few|NA|TRBJ1-5
TGTGCCAGCAGTGAAGCTTGGATAGTTGGGCAACAGCCCCAGCATTTT
CASSEAWIVGQQPQHF
>TRBV12-3/TRBV12-4|many|NA|TRBJ2-7
TGTGCCAGCAGCCCCGGGGACTACGAGCAGTACTTC
CASSPGDYEQYF
>TRBV20-1|NA|NA|TRBJ2-7
TGCAGTGCTGGGGGGCGGGGGCGGAGTGTCGAGCAGTACTTC
CSAGGRGRSVEQYF